The clone carrying this T cell receptor beta chain turned up a few times. No antigen is known for it. Through a sample-barcoded 5' primer and a J-beta primer mix, a second PCR was run for roughly 6 to 12 cycles. A template-switch adaptor that had 12 random nucleotides put a tag on each cDNA molecule. TCRdb recomputed calls from the 5' RACE reads with MiXCR, one row per CDR3 protein. The sample consists of 1 million to 1.2 million distinct CDR3 sequences, more than 30% of them appearing once. These data belong to a study of blood T cells in healthy people across ages. Study background: The capture of about one barcoded beta molecule per two T cells was achieved by template switching.

Whole-study findings and limits: Researchers deemed the diversity estimates from one million T cells underestimates.

The V gene lost 0 bases and the J gene lost 5 bases, with 16 bases spanning the gap. The CDR3 contains 16 residues. Germline V lookup: CDR1 LGHNA, CDR2 YNFKEQ. The source is a man aged 18 to 29 in good health. Source material: blood. V gene TRBV4-2 combines with J gene TRBJ1-2, with a weak D call TRBD1 (6 bases). DNA for the CDR3: TGTGCCAGCAGCCAAGAACTTCAATACAGGGCGTATGGCTACACCTTC. Translated: CASSQELQYRAYGYTF.